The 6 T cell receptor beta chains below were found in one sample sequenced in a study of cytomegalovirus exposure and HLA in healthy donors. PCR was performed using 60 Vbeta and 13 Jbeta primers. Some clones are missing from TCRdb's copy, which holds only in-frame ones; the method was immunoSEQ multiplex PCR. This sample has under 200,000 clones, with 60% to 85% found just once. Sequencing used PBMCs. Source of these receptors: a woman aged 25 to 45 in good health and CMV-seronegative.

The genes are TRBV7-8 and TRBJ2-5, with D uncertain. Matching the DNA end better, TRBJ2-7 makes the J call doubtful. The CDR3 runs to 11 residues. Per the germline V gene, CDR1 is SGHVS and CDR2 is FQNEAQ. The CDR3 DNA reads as TGTGCCAGCAGCTTATCGTTCGAGCAGTACTTC. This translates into CASSLSFEQYF.

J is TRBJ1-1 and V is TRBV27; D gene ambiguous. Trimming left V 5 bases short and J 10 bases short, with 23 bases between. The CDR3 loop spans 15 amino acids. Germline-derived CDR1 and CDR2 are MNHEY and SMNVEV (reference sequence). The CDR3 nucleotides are TGTGCCAGCAGTCCAAGACCGGTCGGGATGAGCGGAGCTTTCTTT. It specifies CASSPRPVGMSGAFF.

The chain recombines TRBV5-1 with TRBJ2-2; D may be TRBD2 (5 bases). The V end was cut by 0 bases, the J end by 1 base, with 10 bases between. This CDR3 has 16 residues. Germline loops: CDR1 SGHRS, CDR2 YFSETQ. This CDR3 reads CASSLVTGRNTGELFF. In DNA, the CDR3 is TGCGCCAGCAGCTTGGTGACGGGGAGGAACACCGGGGAGCTGTTTTTT.

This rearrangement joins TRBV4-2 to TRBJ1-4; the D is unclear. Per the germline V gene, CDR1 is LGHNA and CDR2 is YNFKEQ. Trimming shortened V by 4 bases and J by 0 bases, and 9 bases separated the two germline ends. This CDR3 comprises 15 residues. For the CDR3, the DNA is TGTGCCAGCAGCCTCTACGGGGCAACTAATGAAAAACTGTTTTTT. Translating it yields CASSLYGATNEKLFF.

DNA of the CDR3: TGTGCCAGCAGTAGACACGATAGCAATCAGCCCCAGCATTTT. It is translated as CASSRHDSNQPQHF. J is TRBJ1-5 and V is TRBV2; D unresolved. The CDR3 contains 14 residues. The V end lost 5 bases, the J end lost 0 bases, and 8 bases lay between the germline ends. CDR1 and CDR2 from the germline V gene are SNHLY and FYNNEI.

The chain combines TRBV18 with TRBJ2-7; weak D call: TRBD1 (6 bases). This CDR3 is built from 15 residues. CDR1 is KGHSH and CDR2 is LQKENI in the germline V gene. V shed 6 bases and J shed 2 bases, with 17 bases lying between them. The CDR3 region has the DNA TGTGCCAGCTCCGTAATAACAGGGACGGCCTACGAGCAGTACTTC. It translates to CASSVITGTAYEQYF.